The entry that follows covers one T cell receptor beta chain sequence. The antigen remains unidentified. TCRdb redid the calling of the RT-PCR reads with MiXCR, one entry per CDR3 protein. The data hold approximately 700,000 distinct CDR3 sequences, with approximately 13% observed a single time. The data were obtained in a study of response to subunit inactivated influenza vaccine. Study conclusions and caveats: Few new T cells, the authors suggested, are recruited by each seasonal influenza vaccination.

The germline V gene has CDR1 DFQATT and CDR2 SNEGSKA (reference sequence). The CDR3 has 14 amino acids. Trimming pared 2 bases from V and 4 bases from J, leaving 14 bases between. Specimen: PBMCs from blood, collected less than 15 days before vaccination. The sequence derives from a man aged 50 to 59 who received an inactivated influenza vaccine. The chain carries TRBV20-1 and TRBJ1-1; tentative D call: TRBD1 (5 bases). CDR3 loop: CSARQGSSGTEAFF. The CDR3 nucleotides read TGCAGTGCTAGACAGGGATCGAGTGGCACTGAAGCTTTCTTT.